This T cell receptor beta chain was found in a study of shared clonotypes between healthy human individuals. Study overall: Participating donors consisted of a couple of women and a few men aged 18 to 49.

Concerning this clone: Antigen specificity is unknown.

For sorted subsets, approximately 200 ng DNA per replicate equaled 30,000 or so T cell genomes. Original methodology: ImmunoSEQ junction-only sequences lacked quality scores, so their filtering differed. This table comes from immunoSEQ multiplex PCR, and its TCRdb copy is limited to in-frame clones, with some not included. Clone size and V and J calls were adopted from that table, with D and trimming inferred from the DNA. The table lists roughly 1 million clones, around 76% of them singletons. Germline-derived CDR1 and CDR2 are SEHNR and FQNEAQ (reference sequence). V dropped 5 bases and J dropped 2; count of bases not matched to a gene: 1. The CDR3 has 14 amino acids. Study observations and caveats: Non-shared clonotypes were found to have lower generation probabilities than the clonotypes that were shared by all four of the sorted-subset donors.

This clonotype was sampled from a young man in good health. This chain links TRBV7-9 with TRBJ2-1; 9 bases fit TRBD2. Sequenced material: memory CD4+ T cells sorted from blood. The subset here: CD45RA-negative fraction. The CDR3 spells CASSRGRAYNEQFF. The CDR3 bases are TGTGCCAGCAGCCGCGGGAGGGCCTACAATGAGCAGTTCTTC.